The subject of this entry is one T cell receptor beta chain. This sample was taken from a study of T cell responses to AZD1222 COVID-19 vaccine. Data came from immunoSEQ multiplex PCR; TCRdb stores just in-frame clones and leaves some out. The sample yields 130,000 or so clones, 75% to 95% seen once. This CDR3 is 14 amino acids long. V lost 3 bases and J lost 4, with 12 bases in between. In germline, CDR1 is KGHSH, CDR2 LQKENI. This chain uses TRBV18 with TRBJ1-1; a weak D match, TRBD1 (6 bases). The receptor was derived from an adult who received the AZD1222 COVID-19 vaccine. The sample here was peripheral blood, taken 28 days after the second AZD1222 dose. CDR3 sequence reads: CASSPTGYGTEAFF. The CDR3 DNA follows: TGTGCCAGCTCACCTACAGGGTACGGCACTGAAGCTTTCTTT.